These 6 T cell receptor beta chains were sequenced from one sample in a study of beta chain features in type 1 diabetes. Findings and caveats of the study: In every one of the four CD4+ subsets, TCRB CDR3s were moderately but significantly shorter in Type 1 diabetes patients.

Since all of the isolated RNA was reverse transcribed, expressed TCRB transcripts were what got sequenced. Some clones are missing from TCRdb's copy, which holds only in-frame ones; the method was immunoSEQ multiplex PCR. The sample yields 45,000 to 60,000 clones, approximately 40% seen once. No antigen has been identified for these receptors. What was sequenced was stem cell memory CD4+ T cells from blood. Receptor source: a man younger than 45 with type 1 diabetes.

A few counts support this clone. This sequence joins TRBV15 and TRBJ2-7; 14 nucleotides agree with TRBD2. The CDR3 extends over 18 amino acids. Germline lookup yields CDR1 LNHNV and CDR2 YYDKDF (reference sequence). J lost 7 bases, V lost 2 bases, and 13 bases had no gene match. The CDR3 loop reads CATSRSPLRTSGRKEQYF. CDR3 nucleotide sequence: TGTGCCACCAGCAGATCCCCACTAAGGACTAGCGGGAGGAAAGAGCAGTACTTC.

This chain joins TRBV20-1 and TRBJ1-1, with D unclear. CDR1 is DFQATT, CDR2 SNEGSKA, per germline (reference sequence). Trimming removed 7 bases from V and 4 bases from J, with 10 bases in between. CDR3 length: 11 residues. The CDR3: CSGIASTEAFF. For the CDR3, the DNA is TGCAGTGGTATAGCAAGCACTGAAGCTTTCTTT.

This clone has a handful of counts. The chain carries TRBV2 and TRBJ2-7, with D possibly matching TRBD2 (5 bases). The CDR3 runs to 13 residues. Germline loops: CDR1 SNHLY, CDR2 FYNNEI. The ends were cut back, 4 bases at V and 5 bases at J, with 12 bases in the middle. Here the CDR3 DNA reads TGTGCCAGCAGTGGCGGGCTTCTCCACGAGCAGTACTTC. The encoded protein is CASSGGLLHEQYF.

The chain carries TRBV4-2 and TRBJ1-1; possibly TRBD1 for D (5 bases). Germline CDR1 reads LGHNA; CDR2 reads YNFKEQ. The length of the CDR3 is 13 residues. V lost 0 bases to trimming and J lost 8 bases, with 10 bases between them. The CDR3 region is CASSQEGRREAFF. The CDR3 DNA is TGTGCCAGCAGCCAAGAGGGGCGCCGGGAAGCTTTCTTT.

This clone came up a few times. V usage is TRBV7-9 and J usage is TRBJ2-2; unclear D gene. This CDR3 has 14 amino acids. From germline, CDR1 is SEHNR and CDR2 FQNEAQ (reference sequence). The V and J ends lost 5 bases and 4 bases respectively, with 11 bases between them. The CDR3 region is CASSNLPGTGELFF. CDR3 in DNA: TGTGCCAGCAGCAACCTGCCCGGCACCGGGGAGCTGTTTTTT.

Only a few counts were recorded for this clone. The chain joins TRBV29-1 to TRBJ1-2; D not certain. This CDR3 is built from 14 residues. Germline V CDR1 and CDR2: SQVTM, ANQGSEA. Trimming left V 0 bases short and J 0 bases short, with 8 bases between. CDR3 DNA: TGCAGCGTTGAAGATCCCGGGACTAACTATGGCTACACCTTC. Its translation is CSVEDPGTNYGYTF.